Each of the 8 T cell receptor beta chains below was sequenced from the same sample in a study of patients and donors after allogeneic stem cell transplantation. From the RT-PCR reads, TCRdb called clonotypes with MiXCR, one entry per CDR3 protein. The sample shows fewer than 10,000 distinct CDR3 sequences, approximately 4% of them seen only once. The specimen sequenced was blood, either unsorted or a sorted T cell fraction (not recorded which). The receptors were gathered from a human donor who was either an allogeneic HSCT recipient or a stem cell or donor lymphocyte infusion donor (not recorded which). It is not recorded whose cells these are; they may come from a transplant donor.

In this sample, this clonotype is medium-sized (0.01 to 0.1%). V gene TRBV7-9 combines with J gene TRBJ2-3; 11 bases align to TRBD2. J lost 1 base, V lost 1 base, and 4 bases had no gene match. This CDR3 is built from 17 residues. Per germline, CDR1 SEHNR and CDR2 FQNEAQ (reference sequence). DNA for the CDR3: TGTGCCAGCAGCTTAGTACTAGCGGGAGTTCGCACAGATACGCAGTATTTT. Translated: CASSLVLAGVRTDTQYF. The full variable domain, completed using reference TRBV7-9 and TRBJ2-3, is DTGVSQNPRHKITKRGQNVTFRCDPISEHNRLYWYRQTLGQGPEFLTYFQNEAQLEKSRLLSDRFSAERPKGSFSTLEIQRTEQGDSAMYLCASSLVLAGVRTDTQYFGPGTRLTVL.

Ten or more counts support this clonotype. This chain uses TRBV29-1 with TRBJ2-7, with a weak D call TRBD2 (5 bases). This CDR3 spans 12 amino acids. Looked up from germline, CDR1 is SQVTM and CDR2 is ANQGSEA. V lost 4 bases and J 7 bases, leaving 14 bases between the germline ends. CDR3 region: CSVARLPTEQYF. CDR3 sequence (DNA): TGCAGCGTTGCCCGACTACCTACAGAGCAGTACTTC.

By share, this clonotype ranks as medium-sized. This rearrangement joins TRBV12-3 or TRBV12-4 to TRBJ1-1; no firm D call. The V and J ends lost 8 bases and 0 bases respectively, with 16 bases between them. The length of the CDR3 is 15 residues. CDR3 region: CASQSPSDLNTEAFF. The CDR3 nucleotides are TGTGCCAGCCAGAGTCCCAGTGACTTGAACACTGAAGCTTTCTTT.

By sample fraction, this clonotype is medium-sized. This chain uses TRBV5-1 with TRBJ2-1, with unresolved D. The CDR3 totals 12 residues. Trimming took off 4 bases at V and 12 bases at J, with 14 bases between the two ends. Germline CDR1 is SGHRS and CDR2 is YFSETQ. The CDR3 DNA reads TGCGCCAGCAGCAACGCCAACTCGGGGCAGTTCTTC. This translates into CASSNANSGQFF.

This clonotype was recorded at least ten times. This chain uses TRBV3-1 with TRBJ2-2, with 11 positions matching TRBD2. Germline V gives CDR1 LGHDT, CDR2 YNNKEL (reference sequence). J gave up 0 bases and V 7 bases, and 10 bases lay outside the gene matches. The CDR3 runs 18 residues. The DNA of the CDR3 is TGTGCCAGCACCGGACTAGCGGGCACCCAACCGAACACCGGGGAGCTGTTTTTT. It yields the protein CASTGLAGTQPNTGELFF.

This clonotype was seen just once. V and J are TRBV5-1 and TRBJ1-3; tentative D call: TRBD1 (5 bases). The V gene's germline CDR1 is SGHRS and CDR2 YFSETQ. Between the trimmed V and J ends, which lost 4 bases and 4 bases, there was a span of 15 bases. The CDR3 has 15 amino acids. CDR3 in DNA: TGCGCCAGCAGCCCGGGGCCGTCACGGGGAAACACCATATATTTT. Amino acid sequence: CASSPGPSRGNTIYF.

This clonotype is judged medium-sized. This chain joins TRBV14 and TRBJ1-4; the D is unclear. The V gene lost 0 bases and the J gene lost 10 bases, with 9 bases spanning the gap. From germline, CDR1 is SGHDN and CDR2 FVKESK. This CDR3 contains 13 residues. The CDR3 coding sequence is TGTGCCAGCAGCCAAGACCCGGTGGGAAAACTGTTTTTT. It is translated as CASSQDPVGKLFF. The variable domain in full, completed from reference TRBV14 and TRBJ1-4, reads EAGVTQFPSHSVIEKGQTVTLRCDPISGHDNLYWYRRVMGKEIKFLLHFVKESKQDESGMPNNRFLAERTGGTYSTLKVQPAELEDSGVYFCASSQDPVGKLFFGSGTQLSVL.

This clonotype was recorded many times. The chain links TRBV28 to TRBJ2-2; D is possibly TRBD1 (6 bases). Trimming cost V 7 bases and J 0 bases, with 12 bases left between them. From germline, CDR1 is MDHEN and CDR2 SYDVKM. There are 15 residues in the CDR3. In DNA form, the CDR3 reads TGTGCCAGCACCAAAGGGGGAGCGAACACCGGGGAGCTGTTTTTT. Translation: CASTKGGANTGELFF.